These 9 T cell receptor beta chains originate from one sample sequenced in a study of cytomegalovirus exposure and HLA in healthy donors. Amplification used 60 Vbeta primers and 13 Jbeta primers. Assay: immunoSEQ multiplex PCR; the TCRdb copy retains only in-frame clones and omits some. The table includes some 120,000 clones, about 66% detected once. The sequenced sample was PBMCs. The receptor source for this set is a man between 25 and 39 years old in good health and CMV-seropositive.

This clone was picked up a small number of times. The rearrangement joins TRBV4-3 to TRBJ2-5, with 12 bases identical to TRBD2. The CDR3 covers 16 residues. From germline, CDR1 is LGHNA and CDR2 YSLEER. The ends lost 2 bases at V and 0 bases at J; junction bases unmatched: 1. CDR3 DNA: TGCGCCAGCAGCCAAACTAGCGGGGGGTACCAAGAGACCCAGTACTTC. As protein: CASSQTSGGYQETQYF.

The gene calls are TRBV5-1 and TRBJ1-4; 8 bases fit TRBD1. CDR1 SGHRS and CDR2 YFSETQ come from the germline V gene. Trimming at V came to 4 bases and at J to 8 bases, leaving 10 bases not matched to a gene. This CDR3 has 15 residues. In nucleotides, the CDR3 is TGCGCCAGCAGCAAGGGGACAGGCGGAGCGGAAAAACTGTTTTTT. Translating it yields CASSKGTGGAEKLFF. The whole variable domain, remainder taken from reference TRBV5-1 and TRBJ1-4, is KAGVTQTPRYLIKTRGQQVTLSCSPISGHRSVSWYQQTPGQGLQFLFEYFSETQRNKGNFPGRFSGRQFSNSRSEMNVSTLELGDSALYLCASSKGTGGAEKLFFGSGTQLSVL.

This chain links TRBV5-1 with TRBJ2-3; 12 bases align to TRBD2. V shed 4 bases, J shed 1 base, and the junction held 4 bases outside the gene matches. The CDR3 is 16 residues long. The germline CDR1 and CDR2 sequences are SGHRS and YFSETQ. CDR3 DNA: TGCGCCAGCAGCAGGGGACTAGCGGGCCGCACAGATACGCAGTATTTT. Protein: CASSRGLAGRTDTQYF.

The chain links TRBV11-3 to TRBJ2-1; tentative D call: TRBD1 (6 bases). Germline CDR1 and CDR2: SGHNT and YENEEA. The CDR3 length is 15 residues. V dropped 5 bases and J dropped 6 bases, with 17 bases sitting between them. The CDR3 DNA sequence: TGTGCCAGCAGCCAGAGGACAGCTCAGGGCAATGAGCAGTTCTTC. The encoded protein is CASSQRTAQGNEQFF.

The genes are TRBV19 and TRBJ2-7; D is unresolved. V was shortened by 4 bases and J by 0 bases, with 7 bases between the two germline ends. Per germline, CDR1 LNHDA and CDR2 SQIVND (reference sequence). This CDR3 is built from 13 residues. This chain's CDR3 is CASSKDFSYEQYF. The CDR3 DNA reads as TGTGCCAGTAGTAAAGACTTCTCCTACGAGCAGTACTTC.

The chain links TRBV6-1 to TRBJ2-7; D is perhaps TRBD2 (5 bases). Germline loops: CDR1 MNHNS, CDR2 SASEGT. This CDR3 comprises 16 residues. Between the trimmed V and J ends, which lost 4 bases and 0 bases, there was a span of 16 bases. DNA for the CDR3: TGTGCCAGCAGTGCGGCGGGTCGGCACAGCTCCTACGAGCAGTACTTC. It specifies CASSAAGRHSSYEQYF.

The V gene is TRBV7-2, the J gene TRBJ2-1; 10 bases are a match to TRBD2. This CDR3 is built from 15 residues. V shed 3 bases, J shed 6 bases, and the junction held 5 bases outside the gene matches. Germline V CDR1 and CDR2: SGHTA, FQGNSA. The CDR3 DNA reads TGTGCCAGCAGCTTCCTAGCGGGAGTCCGCAATGAGCAGTTCTTC. Translation gives CASSFLAGVRNEQFF. The full variable domain, its missing parts supplied by reference TRBV7-2 and TRBJ2-1, is GAGVSQSPSNKVTEKGKDVELRCDPISGHTALYWYRQSLGQGLEFLIYFQGNSAPDKSGLPSDRFSAERTGGSVSTLTIQRTQQEDSAVYLCASSFLAGVRNEQFFGPGTRLTVL.

V is TRBV4-1 and J is TRBJ1-1; D unresolved. The CDR3 spans 13 residues. The germline CDR1 and CDR2 sequences are MGHRA and YSYEKL. The V gene lost 0 bases and the J gene lost 5 bases, with 7 bases spanning the gap. In nucleotides, the CDR3 is TGCGCCAGCAGCCAAGAACGGGGAACTGAAGCTTTCTTT. Translating it yields CASSQERGTEAFF.

This clone has just a few counts. J is TRBJ1-2 and V is TRBV7-2, with 7 bases that match TRBD1. CDR3 length: 16 residues. The ends lost 2 bases at V and 1 base at J; junction bases unmatched: 7. CDR1 is SGHTA and CDR2 is FQGNSA in the germline V gene. The CDR3 sequence is CASSLSTGAYNYGYTF. In DNA, the CDR3 is TGTGCCAGCAGCTTATCAACAGGGGCCTATAACTATGGCTACACCTTC.